This entry is about one T cell receptor beta chain. This specimen belongs to a study of control samples from healthy donors and cancer patients. Only in-frame clones appear in the TCRdb table, and some are missing; sequencing was by immunoSEQ multiplex PCR. The repertoire consists of more than 90,000 clones, with around 89% occurring once and the leading ten covering 7.5% to 10%. V lost 3 bases and J lost 3; bases outside the gene matches: 9. Germline lookup yields CDR1 MRHNA and CDR2 SNTAGT. The CDR3 extends over 16 amino acids. This rearrangement joins TRBV6-4 to TRBJ1-2, with TRBD1 matching over 8 bases. The sequenced material came from blood. The TCR originated in a man younger than 40 in good health. As DNA, the CDR3 is TGTGCCAGCAGTGAGTTTCGGACAGGGAAGGACTATGGCTACACCTTC. Amino acid sequence: CASSEFRTGKDYGYTF.